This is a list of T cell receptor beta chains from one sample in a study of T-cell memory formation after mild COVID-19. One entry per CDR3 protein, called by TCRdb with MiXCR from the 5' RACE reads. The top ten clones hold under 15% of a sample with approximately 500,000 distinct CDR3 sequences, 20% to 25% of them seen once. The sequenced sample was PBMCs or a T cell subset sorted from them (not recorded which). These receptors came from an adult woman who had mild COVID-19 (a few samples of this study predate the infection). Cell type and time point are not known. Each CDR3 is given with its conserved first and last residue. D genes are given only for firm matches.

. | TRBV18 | CASSPVITDTQYF
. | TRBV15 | CATSRGPRGRSTDTQYF
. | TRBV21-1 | CASSKDRVCEQYF
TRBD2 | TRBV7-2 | CASSQPGLAGDEQFF
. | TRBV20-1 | CSASPGTSTTDTQYF
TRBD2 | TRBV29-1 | CSVLPLTSGSTDTQYF
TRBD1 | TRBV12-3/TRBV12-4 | CASSLDTGGVRYEQYF
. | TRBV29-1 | CSAFSSYEQYF
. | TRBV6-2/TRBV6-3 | CASSFLRGAGANVLTF
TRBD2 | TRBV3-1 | CASRTGGGREQYF
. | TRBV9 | CASSVGLGADSNPQHF
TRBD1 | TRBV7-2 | CASRRRGGGDYGYTF
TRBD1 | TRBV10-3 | CAISEGTGNTEAFF
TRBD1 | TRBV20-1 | CSATIQTGGYEQYF
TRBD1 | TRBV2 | CASSEVQGGSYGYTF
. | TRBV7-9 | CASSASQGQETQYF
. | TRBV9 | CASSVGPNNEQFF
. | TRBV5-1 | CASREDQETQYF